Each of the 14 T cell receptor beta chains below was sequenced from the same sample in a study of control samples from healthy donors and cancer patients. TCRdb's copy holds only in-frame clones and misses some; the assay was immunoSEQ multiplex PCR. The table includes about 140,000 clones, under 95% detected once. Sequences were obtained from blood. These receptor sequences come from a man aged 40-49 years in good health.

The chain joins TRBV3-1 (or the pseudogene TRBV3-2) to TRBJ2-5; D possibly corresponds to TRBD1 (5 bases). The CDR3 totals 13 residues. V gave up 3 bases and J gave up 8 bases, with 13 bases separating them. Germline CDR1 is LGHDT and CDR2 is YNNKEL (reference sequence). The CDR3 nucleotides are TGTGCCAGCAGCCAGGACACGCAGCTAACCCAGTACTTC. Translating gives CASSQDTQLTQYF.

The rearrangement uses TRBV7-9 and TRBJ1-1; no definite D call. This CDR3 has 13 residues. Germline values: CDR1 SEHNR, CDR2 FQNEAQ (reference sequence). Trimming pared 5 bases from V and 6 bases from J, leaving 13 bases between. As DNA, the CDR3 is TGTGCCAGCAGCCCCGGGCGTTGGCCTGAAGCTTTCTTT. This translates into CASSPGRWPEAFF.

This clone has a single count. The rearrangement uses TRBV2 and TRBJ1-5, with D maybe TRBD1 (5 bases). CDR1 is SNHLY and CDR2 is FYNNEI in the germline V gene. Deletions cut 6 bases from V and 2 bases from J, with 17 bases between. The CDR3 length is 16 residues. The CDR3: CASRPYSGIGNQPQHF. DNA of the CDR3: TGTGCCAGCAGACCCTACTCAGGGATCGGCAATCAGCCCCAGCATTTT.

This clone was recorded once. The genes are TRBV12-3 or TRBV12-4 and TRBJ2-7; 11 bases agree with TRBD2. This CDR3 region has 13 residues. The V segment lost 6 bases and the J segment 7 bases; nucleotides outside the gene matches: 5. CDR3 loop: CASRPTSGSEQYF. CDR3 sequence (DNA): TGTGCCAGCAGGCCAACTAGCGGGAGTGAGCAGTACTTC.

This chain joins TRBV5-1 and TRBJ1-1; D remains unclear. CDR3 size: 14 residues. The germline V gene has CDR1 SGHRS and CDR2 YFSETQ. V lost 4 bases, J lost 5 bases, and 15 bases lay in between. This CDR3 reads CASSPSGSRTEAFF. The CDR3 DNA sequence: TGCGCCAGCAGCCCATCCGGCTCAAGGACTGAAGCTTTCTTT.

V gene TRBV6-5 combines with J gene TRBJ2-7; D tentatively reads TRBD1 or TRBD2 (5 bases each). V was pared by 6 bases and J by 6 bases, with 15 bases between. Germline V CDR1 and CDR2: MNHEY, SVGAGI. This CDR3 region has 13 residues. The CDR3 sequence is CASREARGFEQYF. The CDR3 coding sequence is TGTGCCAGCAGAGAGGCGAGGGGTTTCGAGCAGTACTTC.

The chain couples TRBV5-6 to TRBJ1-2; D is possibly TRBD1 (5 bases). Germline values: CDR1 SGHDT, CDR2 YYEEEE. V gave up 5 bases and J gave up 7 bases, with 12 bases separating them. The CDR3 has 12 residues. CDR3 region: CASSSPGLGYTF. The CDR3, as DNA: TGTGCCAGCAGTTCGCCGGGACTTGGCTACACCTTC.

This rearrangement joins TRBV18 to TRBJ2-5; 10 nucleotides agree with TRBD1. This CDR3 spans 16 amino acids. From germline, CDR1 is KGHSH and CDR2 LQKENI. V gave up 3 bases and J gave up 2 bases; unmatched junction bases: 6. CDR3 loop: CASSPPGTGAQETQYF. The CDR3 DNA follows: TGTGCCAGCTCACCCCCCGGGACAGGGGCACAAGAGACCCAGTACTTC.

The rearrangement links TRBV28 to TRBJ2-5; D ambiguous. The V end was cut by 4 bases, the J end by 4 bases, with 10 bases between. CDR1 and CDR2 from the germline V gene are MDHEN and SYDVKM. This CDR3 has 13 amino acids. The CDR3 is CASSSVSLETQYF. For the CDR3, the DNA is TGTGCCAGCAGTTCCGTGAGTTTAGAGACCCAGTACTTC.

This sequence joins TRBV12-3 or TRBV12-4 and TRBJ1-2; D is possibly TRBD1 (6 bases). V lost 7 bases and J 7 bases, leaving 13 bases between the germline ends. This CDR3 contains 12 residues. The CDR3 nucleotides are TGTGCCAGCACCACAGGGTACTCTGGCTACACCTTC. Protein: CASTTGYSGYTF.

The V and J genes are TRBV5-4 and TRBJ1-5; weak D call: TRBD1 (5 bases). This CDR3 is 14 amino acids long. CDR1 is SGHNT, CDR2 YYREEE, per germline (reference sequence). Trimming removed 4 bases from V and 6 bases from J, with 14 bases in between. CDR3 coding DNA: TGTGCCAGCAGCATGTCCGGGACGGCTCAGCCCCAGCATTTT. As protein: CASSMSGTAQPQHF.

The table lists this clone with a few counts. The chain is built from TRBV6-4 and TRBJ2-5; TRBD2 might be the D (7 bases). Looked up from germline, CDR1 is MRHNA and CDR2 is SNTAGT. The CDR3 has 16 amino acids. Trimming left V 0 bases short and J 1 base short, with 12 bases between. The CDR3 reads CASSDSGGAGQETQYF. In DNA, the CDR3 is TGTGCCAGCAGTGACTCGGGGGGGGCAGGCCAAGAGACCCAGTACTTC.

The chain uses TRBV11-2 and TRBJ1-4; D remains unclear. CDR1 is SGHAT and CDR2 is FQNNGV in the germline V gene. The CDR3 contains 12 residues. Trimming cost V 6 bases and J 8 bases, with 10 bases left between them. DNA for the CDR3: TGTGCCAGCAGTTCCAACCCCGAAAAACTGTTTTTT. It yields the protein CASSSNPEKLFF.

The chain joins TRBV9 to TRBJ2-1, with 12 bases fitting TRBD1. Germline V CDR1 and CDR2: SGDLS, YYNGEE. CDR3 length: 16 amino acids. J was trimmed by 7 bases and V by 0 bases; bases with no gene match: 5. CDR3: CASSVGGQGARNEQFF. CDR3 in DNA: TGTGCCAGCAGCGTAGGGGGACAGGGGGCTCGTAATGAGCAGTTCTTC. The variable domain in full, with the rest retrieved from reference TRBV9 and TRBJ2-1, is DSGVTQTPKHLITATGQRVTLRCSPRSGDLSVYWYQQSLDQGLQFLIQYYNGEERAKGNILERFSAQQFPDLHSELNLSSLELGDSALYFCASSVGGQGARNEQFFGPGTRLTVL.